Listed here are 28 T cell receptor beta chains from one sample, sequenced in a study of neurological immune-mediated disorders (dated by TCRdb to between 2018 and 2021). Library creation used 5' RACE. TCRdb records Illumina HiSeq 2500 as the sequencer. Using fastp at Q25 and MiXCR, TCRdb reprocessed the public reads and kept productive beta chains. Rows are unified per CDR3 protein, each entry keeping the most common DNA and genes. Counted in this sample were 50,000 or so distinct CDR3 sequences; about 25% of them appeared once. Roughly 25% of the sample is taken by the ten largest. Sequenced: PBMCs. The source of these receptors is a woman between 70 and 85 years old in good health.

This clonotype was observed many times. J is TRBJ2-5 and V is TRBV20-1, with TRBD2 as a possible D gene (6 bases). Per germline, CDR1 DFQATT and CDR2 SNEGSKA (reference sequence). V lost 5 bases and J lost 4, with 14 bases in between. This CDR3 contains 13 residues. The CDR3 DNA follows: TGCAGTGCTCCTGGACTAAATCTAGAGACCCAGTACTTC. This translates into CSAPGLNLETQYF.

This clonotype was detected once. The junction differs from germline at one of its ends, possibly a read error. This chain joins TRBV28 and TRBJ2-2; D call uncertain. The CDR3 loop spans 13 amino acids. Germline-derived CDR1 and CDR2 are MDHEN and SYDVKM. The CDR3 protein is CVSITPSSGELFF. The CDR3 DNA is TGTGTCAGCATCACACCCTCGAGCGGGGAGCTGTTTTTT.

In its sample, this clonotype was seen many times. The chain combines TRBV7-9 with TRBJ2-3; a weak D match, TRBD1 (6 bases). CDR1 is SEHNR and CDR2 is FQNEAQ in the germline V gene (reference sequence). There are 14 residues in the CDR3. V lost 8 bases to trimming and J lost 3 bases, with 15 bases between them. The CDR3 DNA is TGTGCCAGCGAAGGGGGACCAGGAACAGATACGCAGTATTTT. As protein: CASEGGPGTDTQYF.

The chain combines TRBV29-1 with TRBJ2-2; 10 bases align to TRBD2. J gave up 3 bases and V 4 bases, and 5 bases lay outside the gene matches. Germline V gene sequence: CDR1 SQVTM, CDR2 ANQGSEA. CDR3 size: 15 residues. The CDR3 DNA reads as TGCAGCGTTGTTGAGCGGGGGGGCGACACCGGGGAGCTGTTTTTT. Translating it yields CSVVERGGDTGELFF.

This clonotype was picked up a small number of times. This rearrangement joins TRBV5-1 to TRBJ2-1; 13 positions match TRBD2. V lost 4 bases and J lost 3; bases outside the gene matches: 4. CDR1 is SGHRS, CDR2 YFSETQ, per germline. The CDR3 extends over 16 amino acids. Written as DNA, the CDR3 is TGCGCCAGCAGCAGGACTAGCGGGGGCCACTACAATGAGCAGTTCTTC. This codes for CASSRTSGGHYNEQFF.

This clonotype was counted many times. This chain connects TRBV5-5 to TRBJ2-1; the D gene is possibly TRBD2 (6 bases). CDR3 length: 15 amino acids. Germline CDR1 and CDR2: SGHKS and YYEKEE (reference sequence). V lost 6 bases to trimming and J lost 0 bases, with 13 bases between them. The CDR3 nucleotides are TGTGCCAGCAAGGGGACTCCGAGCTCCTACAATGAGCAGTTCTTC. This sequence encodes CASKGTPSSYNEQFF.

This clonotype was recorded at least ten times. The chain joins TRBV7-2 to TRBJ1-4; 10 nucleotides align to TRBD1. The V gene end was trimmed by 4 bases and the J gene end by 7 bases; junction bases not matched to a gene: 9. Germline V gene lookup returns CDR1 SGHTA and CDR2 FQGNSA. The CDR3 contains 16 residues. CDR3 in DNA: TGTGCCAGCAGCTCAACCGGGACAGGGGTGGGTGAAAAACTGTTTTTT. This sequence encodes CASSSTGTGVGEKLFF.

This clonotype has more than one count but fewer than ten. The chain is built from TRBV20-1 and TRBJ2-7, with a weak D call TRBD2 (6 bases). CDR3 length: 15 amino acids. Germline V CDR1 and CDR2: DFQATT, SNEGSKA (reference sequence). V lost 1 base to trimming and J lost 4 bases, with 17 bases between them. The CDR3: CSARGLLAFPYEQYF. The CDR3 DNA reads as TGCAGTGCTAGAGGTCTACTAGCCTTTCCTTACGAGCAGTACTTC.

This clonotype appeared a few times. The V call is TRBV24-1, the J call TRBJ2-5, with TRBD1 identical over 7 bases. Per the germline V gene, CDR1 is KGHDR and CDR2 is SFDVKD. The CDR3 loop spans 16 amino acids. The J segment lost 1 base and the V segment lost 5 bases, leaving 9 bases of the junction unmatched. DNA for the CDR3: TGTGCCACCAGTGCCTTAGGGGACAGTCGCCAAGAGACCCAGTACTTC. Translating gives CATSALGDSRQETQYF.

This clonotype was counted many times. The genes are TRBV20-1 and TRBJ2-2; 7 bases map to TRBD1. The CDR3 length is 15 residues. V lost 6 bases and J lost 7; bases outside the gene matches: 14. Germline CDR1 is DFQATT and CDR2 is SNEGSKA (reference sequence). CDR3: CSARDRAQGVGELFF. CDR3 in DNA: TGCAGTGCCCGAGACAGGGCTCAGGGTGTCGGGGAGCTGTTTTTT.

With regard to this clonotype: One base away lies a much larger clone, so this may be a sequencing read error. This CDR3 reads CASSNARVNSYNEQFF. DNA for the CDR3: TGTGCCAGCAGTAACGCCCGGGTGAACTCCTACAATGAGCAGTTCTTC. The chain uses TRBV2 and TRBJ2-1; D ambiguous. This CDR3 comprises 16 residues. V was trimmed by 5 bases and J by 0 bases, leaving 14 bases between them. The V gene's germline CDR1 is SNHLY and CDR2 FYNNEI.

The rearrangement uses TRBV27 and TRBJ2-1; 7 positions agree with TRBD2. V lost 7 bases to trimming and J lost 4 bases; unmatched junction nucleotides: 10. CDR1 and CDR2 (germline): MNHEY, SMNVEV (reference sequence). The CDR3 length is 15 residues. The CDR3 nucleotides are TGTGCCAGCACGTCACGACTAGCCACATACAATGAGCAGTTCTTC. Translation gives CASTSRLATYNEQFF.

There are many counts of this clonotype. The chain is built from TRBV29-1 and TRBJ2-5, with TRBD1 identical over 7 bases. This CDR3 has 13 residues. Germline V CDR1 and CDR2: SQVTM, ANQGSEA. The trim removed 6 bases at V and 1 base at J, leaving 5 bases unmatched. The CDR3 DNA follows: TGCAGCGTGTGTCGGGACAGCCAAGAGACCCAGTACTTC. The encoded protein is CSVCRDSQETQYF.

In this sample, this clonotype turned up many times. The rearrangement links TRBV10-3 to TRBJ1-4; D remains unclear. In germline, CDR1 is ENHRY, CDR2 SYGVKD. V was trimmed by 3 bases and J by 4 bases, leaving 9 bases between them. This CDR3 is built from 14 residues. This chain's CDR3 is CAISDSRNNEKLFF. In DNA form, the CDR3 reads TGTGCCATCAGTGACTCCCGCAATAATGAAAAACTGTTTTTT.

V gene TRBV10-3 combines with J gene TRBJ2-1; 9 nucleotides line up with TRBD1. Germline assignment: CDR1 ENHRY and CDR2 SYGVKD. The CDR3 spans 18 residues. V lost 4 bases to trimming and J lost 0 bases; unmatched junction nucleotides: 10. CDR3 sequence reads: CAISARTGEGGSYNEQFF. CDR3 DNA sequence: TGTGCCATCAGTGCCAGGACAGGGGAAGGGGGCTCCTACAATGAGCAGTTCTTC.

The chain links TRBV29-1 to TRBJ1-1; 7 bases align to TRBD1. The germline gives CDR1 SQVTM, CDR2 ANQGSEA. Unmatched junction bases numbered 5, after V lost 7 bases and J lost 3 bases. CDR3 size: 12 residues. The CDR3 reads CSGVQGYTEAFF. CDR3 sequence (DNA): TGCAGCGGGGTACAGGGGTACACTGAAGCTTTCTTT.

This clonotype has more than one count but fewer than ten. CDR3 DNA sequence: TGCAGTGCTGGCCCTAGCGGGGCCTACGAGCAGTACTTC. It codes for CSAGPSGAYEQYF. The chain carries TRBV20-1 and TRBJ2-7; the match to TRBD2 covers 9 bases. This CDR3 is 13 amino acids long. From germline, CDR1 is DFQATT and CDR2 SNEGSKA (reference sequence). Trimming at V came to 5 bases and at J to 2 bases, leaving 4 bases not matched to a gene.

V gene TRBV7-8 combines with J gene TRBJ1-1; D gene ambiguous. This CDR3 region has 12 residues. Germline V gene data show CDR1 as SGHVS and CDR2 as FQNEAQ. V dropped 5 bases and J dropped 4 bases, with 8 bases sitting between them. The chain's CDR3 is CASSHPGTEAFF. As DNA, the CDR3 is TGTGCCAGCAGCCACCCAGGCACTGAAGCTTTCTTT.

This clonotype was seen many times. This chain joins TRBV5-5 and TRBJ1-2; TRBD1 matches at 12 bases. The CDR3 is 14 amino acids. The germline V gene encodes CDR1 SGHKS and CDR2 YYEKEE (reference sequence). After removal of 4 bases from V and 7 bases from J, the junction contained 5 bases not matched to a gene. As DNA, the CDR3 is TGTGCCAGCAGCCGGGGACAGGGGGCTTCTGGCTACACCTTC. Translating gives CASSRGQGASGYTF.

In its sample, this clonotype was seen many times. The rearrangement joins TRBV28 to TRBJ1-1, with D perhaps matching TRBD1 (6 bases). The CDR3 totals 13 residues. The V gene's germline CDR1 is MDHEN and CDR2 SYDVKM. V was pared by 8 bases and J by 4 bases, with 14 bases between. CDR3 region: CASVMQGSTEAFF. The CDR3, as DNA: TGTGCCAGCGTAATGCAGGGGAGCACTGAAGCTTTCTTT. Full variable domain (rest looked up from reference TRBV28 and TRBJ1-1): DVKVTQSSRYLVKRTGEKVFLECVQDMDHENMFWYRQDPGLGLRLIYFSYDVKMKEKGDIPEGYSVSREKKERFSLILESASTNQTSMYLCASVMQGSTEAFFGQGTRLTVV.

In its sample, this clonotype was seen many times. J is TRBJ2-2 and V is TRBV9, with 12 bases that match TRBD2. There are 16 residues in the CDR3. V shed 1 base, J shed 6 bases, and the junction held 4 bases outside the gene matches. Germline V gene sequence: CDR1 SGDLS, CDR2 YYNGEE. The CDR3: CASSVLAGGFAGELFF. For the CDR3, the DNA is TGTGCCAGCAGCGTACTAGCGGGAGGGTTCGCCGGGGAGCTGTTTTTT. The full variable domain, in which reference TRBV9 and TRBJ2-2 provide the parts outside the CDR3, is DSGVTQTPKHLITATGQRVTLRCSPRSGDLSVYWYQQSLDQGLQFLIQYYNGEERAKGNILERFSAQQFPDLHSELNLSSLELGDSALYFCASSVLAGGFAGELFFGEGSRLTVL.

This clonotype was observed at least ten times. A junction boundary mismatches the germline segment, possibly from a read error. The CDR3 DNA is TGCAGTGCTTTAGATTACCCAGCGGGAGGGTTGGACTTC. As protein: CSALDYPAGGLDF. This chain joins TRBV20-1 and TRBJ2-1; TRBD2 matches 10 bases. The CDR3 contains 13 residues. CDR1 is DFQATT, CDR2 SNEGSKA, per germline (reference sequence).

CDR3 in amino acids: CASSDKARASNEKLFF. In DNA form, the CDR3 reads TGTGCCAGCAGTGACAAGGCGAGGGCTTCTAATGAAAAACTGTTTTTT. The rearrangement links TRBV7-2 to TRBJ1-4, with D unresolved. Germline values: CDR1 SGHTA, CDR2 FQGNSA. The CDR3 runs 16 residues. V lost 6 bases to trimming and J lost 3 bases, with 17 bases between them.

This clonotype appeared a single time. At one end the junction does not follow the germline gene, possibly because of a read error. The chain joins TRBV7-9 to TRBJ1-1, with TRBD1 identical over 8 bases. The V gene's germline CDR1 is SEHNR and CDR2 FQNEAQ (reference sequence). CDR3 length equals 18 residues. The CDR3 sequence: CASSLERLNEYRGAEGFF. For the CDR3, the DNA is TGTGCCAGCAGCTTGGAAAGGCTAAACGAGTACAGGGGGGCTGAAGGTTTCTTT.

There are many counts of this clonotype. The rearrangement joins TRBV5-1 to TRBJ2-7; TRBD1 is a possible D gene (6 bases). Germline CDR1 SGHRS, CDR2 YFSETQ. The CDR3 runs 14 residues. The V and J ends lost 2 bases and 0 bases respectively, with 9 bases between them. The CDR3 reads CASSLQGISYEQYF. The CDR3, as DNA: TGCGCCAGCAGCTTACAGGGCATCTCCTACGAGCAGTACTTC.

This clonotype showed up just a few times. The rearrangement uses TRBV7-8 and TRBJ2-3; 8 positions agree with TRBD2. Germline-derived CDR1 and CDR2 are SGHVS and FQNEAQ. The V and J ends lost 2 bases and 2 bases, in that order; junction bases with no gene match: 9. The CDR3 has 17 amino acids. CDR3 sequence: CASSLSTGRGVTDTQYF. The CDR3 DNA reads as TGTGCCAGCAGCTTAAGTACAGGGCGGGGGGTCACAGATACGCAGTATTTT.

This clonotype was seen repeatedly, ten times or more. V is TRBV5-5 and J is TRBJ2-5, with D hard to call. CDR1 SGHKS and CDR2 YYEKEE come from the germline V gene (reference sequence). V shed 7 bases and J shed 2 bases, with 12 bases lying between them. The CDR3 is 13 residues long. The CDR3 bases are TGTGCCAGCCATCGACGCCCTCAAGAGACCCAGTACTTC. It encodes CASHRRPQETQYF.

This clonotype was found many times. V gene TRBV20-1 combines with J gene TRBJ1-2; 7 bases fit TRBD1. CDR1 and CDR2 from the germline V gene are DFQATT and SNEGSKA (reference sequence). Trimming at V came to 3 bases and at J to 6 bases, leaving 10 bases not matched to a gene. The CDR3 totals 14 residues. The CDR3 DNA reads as TGCAGTGCTAGTGACCCGAGAGGGGGCGATGGCTACACCTTC. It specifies CSASDPRGGDGYTF.